In its sample, the clone carrying this T cell receptor beta chain was seen once. Its antigen is not identified. Some clones are missing from TCRdb's copy, which holds only in-frame ones; the method was immunoSEQ multiplex PCR. This table holds about 41,000 clones, about 89% found once. The data originate from a study of OX40 agonist ivuxolimab in advanced cancers. At the level of the study: Three partial responders included one hepatocellular carcinoma patient and two cutaneous melanoma patients. Findings of the study overall: On average, CD8+ T cells showed a greater number of expanded clones than CD4+.

The germline V gene encodes CDR1 GTSNPN and CDR2 SVGIG (reference sequence). V gave up 2 bases and J gave up 4 bases, with 11 bases separating them. The CDR3 covers 14 residues. The material sequenced was CD4+ or CD8+ T cells sorted from blood, taken in a trial of the OX40 agonist ivuxolimab. The clonotype originates from an adult with an advanced solid tumor such as melanoma, head and neck, liver or kidney cancer. The chain is built from TRBV30 and TRBJ1-4; D gene unclear. Written as DNA, the CDR3 is TGTGCCTGGAGTTACGGGCCAGTTAATGAAAAACTGTTTTTT. Protein sequence: CAWSYGPVNEKLFF.